Presented here are 7 T cell receptor beta chains from one specimen sequenced in a study of human T cells and chemical hapten exposure. Specified time point: patch test 3, about 24 weeks after DPC sensitization. Treatment in this sample: therapeutic diphenylcyclopropenone sensitization with weekly scalp DPC. TCRdb processed the RACE reads anew with MiXCR; each CDR3 protein has one entry. In the table there are 210,000 or so distinct CDR3 sequences, 24% of which are singletons. This specimen consisted of whole blood, obtained in connection with sensitization to the hapten diphenylcyclopropenone (DPC). Receptors originate from a woman aged 40 to 55 with alopecia areata. Some clones in this sample may be carry-over from other donors' samples.

V usage is TRBV20-1 and J usage is TRBJ2-5, with 11 bases matching TRBD1. This CDR3 is built from 15 residues. The junction had 7 bases not matched to a gene; V was cut back by 6 bases and J by 1 base. CDR1 is DFQATT and CDR2 is SNEGSKA in the germline V gene (reference sequence). CDR3 region: CSAEDRGRGQETQYF. The CDR3, as DNA: TGCAGTGCCGAGGACAGGGGGCGCGGCCAAGAGACCCAGTACTTC.

CDR3: CASSLPSGSTPYNEQFF. CDR3 nucleotides: TGTGCCAGCAGCCTCCCTAGCGGGAGTACCCCCTACAATGAGCAGTTCTTC. The J gene is TRBJ2-1, the V gene TRBV7-9; TRBD2 aligns across 10 bases. Germline V gene sequence: CDR1 SEHNR, CDR2 FQNEAQ (reference sequence). CDR3 length: 17 residues. Trimming at V came to 5 bases and at J to 2 bases, leaving 9 bases not matched to a gene.

The rearrangement joins TRBV28 to TRBJ2-7; no firm D call. The germline V gene encodes CDR1 MDHEN and CDR2 SYDVKM. CDR3 length: 14 amino acids. The germline V and J ends were trimmed by 5 bases and 2 bases, with 13 bases remaining between them. Here the CDR3 reads CASSPRISPYEQYF. The CDR3 region has the DNA TGTGCCAGCAGTCCTCGGATTTCCCCCTACGAGCAGTACTTC.

This clonotype appeared once. The genes are TRBV12-3 or TRBV12-4 and TRBJ2-5; TRBD1 matches at 11 bases. CDR3 length: 14 amino acids. Unmatched junction bases numbered 3, after V lost 6 bases and J lost 3 bases. DNA for the CDR3: TGTGCCAGCAGCAAGGGACAGGGGGAAGAGACCCAGTACTTC. It translates to CASSKGQGEETQYF.

A few counts support this clonotype. This sequence joins TRBV2 and TRBJ2-2; D unresolved. From germline, CDR1 is SNHLY and CDR2 FYNNEI. V shed 6 bases and J shed 0 bases, with 11 bases lying between them. The CDR3 spans 15 residues. CDR3 coding DNA: TGTGCCAGCAGCGAACTGGTTTCGAACACCGGGGAGCTGTTTTTT. It codes for CASSELVSNTGELFF.

V is TRBV18 and J is TRBJ2-3, with D unresolved. Germline V gene sequence: CDR1 KGHSH, CDR2 LQKENI. Deletions cut 3 bases from V and 7 bases from J, with 8 bases between. This CDR3 spans 12 amino acids. The CDR3 DNA follows: TGTGCCAGCTCACCGGAAGGTAATACGCAGTATTTT. As protein: CASSPEGNTQYF.

This clonotype has a handful of counts. This sequence joins TRBV20-1 and TRBJ1-4; a possible D gene is TRBD1 (5 bases). Germline loops: CDR1 DFQATT, CDR2 SNEGSKA (reference sequence). The length of the CDR3 is 14 residues. The germline V and J ends were trimmed by 2 bases and 8 bases, with 15 bases remaining between them. CDR3 region: CSARHGAGGEKLFF. The DNA of the CDR3 is TGCAGTGCTAGACATGGGGCAGGAGGAGAAAAACTGTTTTTT.